The table lists the clone carrying this T cell receptor (beta chain) with a few counts. Its antigen remains unidentified. Generation of TCR cDNA used 5'RACE template switching (which added a universal primer site and UMIs). In TCRdb, the 5' RACE reads were re-called with MiXCR into one record per CDR3 protein. Altogether 250,000 or so distinct CDR3 sequences are present, 3.6% being singletons, with the ten largest covering 15% to 20%. V trimming: 2 bases; J trimming: 4 bases; junction bases outside the gene matches: 7. This CDR3 is 16 amino acids long. This specimen comes from a study of T cells after yellow fever vaccination. In the study overall: Fractions low in cell number were prepared with SMART-Seq v4 Ultra Low Input.

Findings of the study overall: Although most clonotypes did not, a small share appeared in both CD4 and CD8 compartments. Booster samples showed a return of most primary-vaccination clones (under 98% CD4, over 70% CD8).

This rearrangement joins TRBV12-3 or TRBV12-4 to TRBJ2-1; 8 nucleotides line up with TRBD2. This sequence originates from a man between 18 and 29 years old who received the YFV17D yellow fever vaccine. Sample: PBMCs, taken 15 days after the yellow fever booster vaccination. The CDR3 DNA follows: TGTGCCAGCAGTTTAAGTTTCGGGGGGGCATACAATGAGCAGTTCTTC. This translates into CASSLSFGGAYNEQFF.